This TCR beta chain appears in the sequencing data of a study of blood T cells in healthy people across ages. Study-level background: Roughly one uniquely barcoded beta molecule per two T cells was captured. Whole-study results and caveats: Because donor CMV status was unknown, expanded clonotype changes were possibly confounded.

This clonotype was counted a few times. Its antigen is still unknown. Germline values: CDR1 WSHSY, CDR2 SAAADI. The trim removed 8 bases at V and 6 bases at J, leaving 12 bases unmatched. The CDR3 has 14 residues. Through a sample-barcoded 5' primer and a J-beta primer mix, a second PCR was run for about 6 to 12 cycles. TCRdb fed the 5' RACE reads into MiXCR, producing one record per CDR3 protein. Found here are approximately 810,000 distinct CDR3 sequences, roughly 26% of them singletons; the top ten hold roughly 17%. The chain recombines TRBV10-2 with TRBJ1-2; TRBD1 agrees at 7 bases. The clonotype originates from a woman at least 80 years old in good health. Sample: blood. Written as DNA, the CDR3 is TGCGCCAGCGGATTCAACAGGGGTCGGGATGGCTACACCTTC. The encoded protein is CASGFNRGRDGYTF.